Presented here are 9 T cell receptor beta chains from one specimen sequenced in a study of identical twins. TCRdb redid the calling of the 5' RACE reads with MiXCR, one entry per CDR3 protein. The data hold 1,800,000 or so distinct CDR3 sequences, with 25% to 35% observed a single time. The material sequenced was cord blood. These TCRs come from a newborn girl in good health.

There are a few counts of this clonotype. The chain is built from TRBV9 and TRBJ1-2; D uncertain. V lost 7 bases and J 4 bases, leaving 11 bases between the germline ends. The germline CDR1 and CDR2 sequences are SGDLS and YYNGEE. The CDR3 spans 12 residues. The CDR3 DNA follows: TGTGCCAGCGGCTCCCTAAGCTATGGCTACACCTTC. This sequence encodes CASGSLSYGYTF.

V and J are TRBV11-1 and TRBJ2-1, with TRBD2 matching over 14 bases. From germline, CDR1 is SGHAT and CDR2 FQDESV (reference sequence). The ends lost 6 bases at V and 4 bases at J; junction bases unmatched: 14. This CDR3 region has 19 residues. This CDR3 reads CASRLGLAGGTYEYNEQFF. CDR3 coding DNA: TGTGCCAGCAGGCTTGGACTAGCGGGGGGCACCTATGAGTACAATGAGCAGTTCTTC.

This chain joins TRBV24-1 and TRBJ2-2; D gene uncertain. Germline V gives CDR1 KGHDR, CDR2 SFDVKD. This CDR3 has 16 amino acids. V lost 0 bases and J lost 0, with 7 bases in between. The CDR3 is CATSDLTPTNTGELFF. CDR3 nucleotides: TGTGCCACCAGTGATTTGACACCCACGAACACCGGGGAGCTGTTTTTT.

The V call is TRBV6-1, the J call TRBJ2-2; no clear D. This CDR3 contains 16 residues. The V gene's germline CDR1 is MNHNS and CDR2 SASEGT. Trimming removed 6 bases at V and 6 bases at J, with 20 bases between. In DNA, the CDR3 is TGTGCCAGCAGGCCCGGCCTGTTGTTAGCTGCCGGGGAGCTGTTTTTT. It translates to CASRPGLLLAAGELFF.

There are a few counts of this clonotype. The chain is built from TRBV2 and TRBJ2-3; tentatively, D is TRBD2 (5 bases). Germline values: CDR1 SNHLY, CDR2 FYNNEI. V dropped 6 bases and J dropped 0 bases, with 13 bases sitting between them. CDR3 length: 15 amino acids. The CDR3 reads CASRALGSSTDTQYF. CDR3 in DNA: TGTGCCAGCAGGGCACTAGGATCTAGCACAGATACGCAGTATTTT. The variable domain in full, completed from reference TRBV2 and TRBJ2-3, reads EPEVTQTPSHQVTQMGQEVILRCVPISNHLYFYWYRQILGQKVEFLVSFYNNEISEKSEIFDDQFSVERPDGSNFTLKIRSTKLEDSAMYFCASRALGSSTDTQYFGPGTRLTVL.

V gene TRBV24-1 combines with J gene TRBJ1-1; D unclear. Germline CDR1 reads KGHDR; CDR2 reads SFDVKD. V gave up 10 bases and J gave up 4 bases, with 15 bases separating them. The CDR3 totals 13 residues. The CDR3 DNA follows: TGTGCCACTCCCGGCGTTCTGGGCACTGAAGCTTTCTTT. This encodes CATPGVLGTEAFF.

This rearrangement joins TRBV24-1 to TRBJ2-1; D not resolved. The CDR3 runs to 12 residues. V dropped 9 bases and J dropped 9 bases, with 14 bases sitting between them. Germline CDR1 and CDR2: KGHDR and SFDVKD. Here the CDR3 reads CATGWAGSEQFF. The CDR3 nucleotides are TGTGCCACCGGGTGGGCAGGTAGTGAGCAGTTCTTC.

The V call is TRBV2, the J call TRBJ2-5, with a tentative D call TRBD1 (6 bases). CDR3 length: 15 residues. Looked up from germline, CDR1 is SNHLY and CDR2 is FYNNEI. The V gene lost 4 bases and the J gene lost 2 bases, with 14 bases spanning the gap. CDR3 amino acids: CASSVLQGLQETQYF. The CDR3 DNA follows: TGTGCCAGCAGTGTCTTACAGGGATTACAAGAGACCCAGTACTTC. The variable domain in full, completed from reference TRBV2 and TRBJ2-5, reads EPEVTQTPSHQVTQMGQEVILRCVPISNHLYFYWYRQILGQKVEFLVSFYNNEISEKSEIFDDQFSVERPDGSNFTLKIRSTKLEDSAMYFCASSVLQGLQETQYFGPGTRLLVL.

This clonotype was counted between two and nine times. The chain has TRBV5-1 and TRBJ2-1; unclear D gene. Trimming removed 6 bases from V and 0 bases from J, with 7 bases in between. This CDR3 comprises 13 residues. Germline CDR1 and CDR2: SGHRS and YFSETQ. The CDR3 region is CASKSRSYNEQFF. The CDR3 nucleotides are TGCGCCAGCAAATCACGCTCCTACAATGAGCAGTTCTTC. The complete variable domain, with remaining parts taken from reference TRBV5-1 and TRBJ2-1, reads KAGVTQTPRYLIKTRGQQVTLSCSPISGHRSVSWYQQTPGQGLQFLFEYFSETQRNKGNFPGRFSGRQFSNSRSEMNVSTLELGDSALYLCASKSRSYNEQFFGPGTRLTVL.